This TCR beta chain was profiled in a study of cytomegalovirus exposure and HLA in healthy donors. Background on the study: The approximately 120 validation repertoires were reported in a later analysis to have been generated on the same platform as the roughly 630 first-cohort repertoires. The study, taken as a whole, reports: Cytomegalovirus-associated status was assigned to approximately 160 TCR beta chains.

Germline CDR1 MNHEY, CDR2 SVGAGI. With 0 bases clipped from V and 8 bases from J, the junction kept 9 bases outside the gene matches. This CDR3 has 16 residues. The protocol was immunoSEQ multiplex PCR, while the TCRdb copy is restricted to in-frame clones and leaves out a portion. The sample lists about 95,000 clones; 85% were seen once. About this clone itself: The antigen remains unidentified.

An approximately 120-subject validation cohort, separate from the 666-subject first cohort, supplied the donors. Sequenced: PBMCs. The receptor comes from a man between 18 and 29 years old in good health and CMV-seropositive. The rearrangement uses TRBV6-5 and TRBJ1-4, with TRBD1 identical over 7 bases. CDR3 sequence: CASSYSNRGNREKLFF. The CDR3, as DNA: TGTGCCAGCAGTTACTCTAACAGGGGTAATCGGGAAAAACTGTTTTTT.